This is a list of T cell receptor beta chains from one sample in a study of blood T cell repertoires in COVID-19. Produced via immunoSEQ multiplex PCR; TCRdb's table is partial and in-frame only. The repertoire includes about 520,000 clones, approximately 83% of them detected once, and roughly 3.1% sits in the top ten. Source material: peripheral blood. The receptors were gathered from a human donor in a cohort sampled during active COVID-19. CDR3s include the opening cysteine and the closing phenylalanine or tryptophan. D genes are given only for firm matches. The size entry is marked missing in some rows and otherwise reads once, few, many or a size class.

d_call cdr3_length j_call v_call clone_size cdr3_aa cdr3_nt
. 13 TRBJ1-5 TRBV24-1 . CATRGQVGGPQHF TGTGCCACCAGGGGGCAGGTGGGGGGGCCCCAGCATTTT
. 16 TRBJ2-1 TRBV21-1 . CASSNLRSTSAAREFF TGTGCCAGCAGCAACCTCAGATCGACTAGCGCCGCCCGGGAGTTCTTC
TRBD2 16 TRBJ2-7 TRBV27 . CASSFGTSGRGYEQYF TGTGCCAGTTCTTTTGGGACTAGCGGGAGGGGGTACGAGCAGTACTTC
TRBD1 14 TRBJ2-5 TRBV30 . CAWGRQGAIKTQYF TGTGCCTGGGGACGACAGGGGGCGATCAAGACCCAGTACTTC
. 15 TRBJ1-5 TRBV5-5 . CASSQEIEGNQPQHF TGTGCCAGCAGTCAGGAAATAGAAGGCAATCAGCCCCAGCATTTT
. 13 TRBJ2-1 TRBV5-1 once CASRSTLDTSQFF TGCGCCAGCAGGTCTACTTTGGACACCTCGCAGTTCTTC
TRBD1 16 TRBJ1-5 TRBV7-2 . CASSSGTGRTGQPQHF TGTGCCAGCAGCTCCGGGACAGGGAGGACGGGCCAGCCCCAGCATTTT
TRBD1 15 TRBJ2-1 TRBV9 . CASSVGDSIYNEQFF TGTGCCAGCAGCGTAGGGGACAGCATCTACAATGAGCAGTTCTTC
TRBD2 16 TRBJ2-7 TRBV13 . CASSPRTSGFSYEQYF TGTGCCAGCAGCCCTAGGACTAGCGGCTTCTCCTACGAGCAGTACTTC
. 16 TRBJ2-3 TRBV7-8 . CASTLLGQIKTDTQYF TGTGCCAGCACCCTCTTGGGGCAAATCAAGACAGATACGCAGTATTTT
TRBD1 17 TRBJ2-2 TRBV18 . CASSPSRRTGDTGELFF TGTGCCAGCTCACCCTCCCGACGTACAGGGGATACCGGGGAGCTGTTTTTT
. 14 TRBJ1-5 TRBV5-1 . CASSSDGGNQPQHF TGCGCCAGCAGCTCGGACGGGGGCAATCAGCCCCAGCATTTT
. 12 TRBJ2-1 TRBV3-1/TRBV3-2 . CASSQPGGEQFF TGTGCCAGCAGCCAACCCGGTGGTGAGCAGTTCTTC
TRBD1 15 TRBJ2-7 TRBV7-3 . CASSRAAGQGWEQYF TGTGCCAGCAGCCGAGCAGCGGGACAGGGGTGGGAGCAGTACTTC
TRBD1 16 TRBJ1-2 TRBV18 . CASSQGKKGANYGYTF TGTGCCAGCTCACAGGGTAAAAAGGGGGCAAACTATGGCTACACCTTC
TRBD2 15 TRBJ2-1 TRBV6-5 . CASSYWWEGRNEQFF TGTGCCAGCAGTTACTGGTGGGAGGGCCGAAATGAGCAGTTCTTC
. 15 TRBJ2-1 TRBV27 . CASSPGLNSYNEQFF TGTGCCAGCAGTCCAGGACTCAACTCCTACAATGAGCAGTTCTTC